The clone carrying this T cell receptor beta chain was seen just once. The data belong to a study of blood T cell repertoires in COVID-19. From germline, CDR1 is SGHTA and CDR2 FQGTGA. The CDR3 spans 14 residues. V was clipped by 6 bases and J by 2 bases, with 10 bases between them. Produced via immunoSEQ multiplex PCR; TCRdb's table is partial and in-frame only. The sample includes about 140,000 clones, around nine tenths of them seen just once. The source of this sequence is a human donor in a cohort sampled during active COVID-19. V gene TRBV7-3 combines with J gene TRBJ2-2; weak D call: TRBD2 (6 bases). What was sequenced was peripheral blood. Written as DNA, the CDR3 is TGTGCCAGCAGGCCGGGACTTAACACCGGGGAGCTGTTTTTT. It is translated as CASRPGLNTGELFF.